This T cell receptor beta chain came from a study of control samples from healthy donors and cancer patients. This clone was counted a single time. The CDR3 is 13 amino acids. The V gene's germline CDR1 is SGDLS and CDR2 YYNGEE. V lost 2 bases, J lost 6 bases, and 8 bases lay in between. The repertoire was sequenced with immunoSEQ multiplex PCR; TCRdb's copy has only in-frame clones and lacks some. Of roughly 120,000 clones in the sample, around 88% are singletons; the top ten hold less than 3.5%. Sequenced material: blood. The rearrangement joins TRBV9 to TRBJ2-2; no firm D call. The TCR originated in a man aged 40-55 years in good health. CDR3 sequence (DNA): TGTGCCAGCAGCGTTTTCGGGTCCGGGGAGCTGTTTTTT. Its translation: CASSVFGSGELFF.